The 32 T cell receptor beta chains below were found in one sample sequenced in a study of T cells after yellow fever vaccination. TCRdb recomputed calls from the 5' RACE reads with MiXCR, one row per CDR3 protein. Of around 50,000 distinct CDR3 sequences listed, 7.4% are singletons. The sequences come from CD8+ T cells sorted from PBMCs, collected around 15 days after the first yellow fever vaccination. These receptors were collected from a man aged 18 to 30 who received the YFV17D yellow fever vaccine.

Worth noting for this clonotype: With a much larger clone just one base away, this may be a read error. V usage is TRBV7-8 and J usage is TRBJ2-2; a weak D match, TRBD1 (6 bases). There are 15 residues in the CDR3. Germline V lookup: CDR1 SGHVS, CDR2 FQNEAQ. The chain's CDR3 is CSTTLRTVNTGELFF. CDR3 DNA: TGTTCCACCACCCTAAGGACAGTAAACACCGGGGAGCTGTTTTTT.

This clonotype was observed many times. The rearrangement uses TRBV29-1 and TRBJ2-1; D could derive from TRBD1 or TRBD2 (7 bases each). Germline-derived CDR1 and CDR2 are SQVTM and ANQGSEA. Trimming cost V 7 bases and J 8 bases, with 18 bases left between them. The CDR3 has 13 residues. The CDR3 sequence: CSEGRGLSDEQFF. In DNA form, the CDR3 reads TGCAGCGAAGGGAGGGGGCTTAGCGATGAGCAGTTCTTC.

This clonotype was recorded at least ten times. This rearrangement joins TRBV5-1 to TRBJ2-5; D perhaps matches TRBD2 (6 bases). The CDR3 spans 13 residues. Trimming stripped 5 bases from V and 1 base from J, with 9 bases between. Germline loops: CDR1 SGHRS, CDR2 YFSETQ. The CDR3 sequence: CASRAGTQETQYF. The CDR3 DNA reads as TGCGCCAGCAGGGCGGGGACCCAAGAGACCCAGTACTTC.

The gene calls are TRBV10-3 and TRBJ2-1, with D perhaps TRBD2 (6 bases). Looked up from germline, CDR1 is ENHRY and CDR2 is SYGVKD. Deletions cut 2 bases from V and 0 bases from J, with 14 bases between. The CDR3 totals 17 residues. Here the CDR3 reads CAISEPSSVSSYNEQFF. CDR3 sequence (DNA): TGTGCCATCAGTGAGCCCTCTAGCGTTAGCTCCTACAATGAGCAGTTCTTC.

This clonotype was observed a single time. Since a much larger clone is just one base distant, this may be a read error. This chain links TRBV4-3 with TRBJ2-1; the D gene is possibly TRBD2 (5 bases). The CDR3 is made up of 15 amino acids. Germline loops: CDR1 LGHNA, CDR2 YSLEER. CDR3 bases: TGCACCAGCAGCCAAGATCTGTGGGAGTACAATGAGCAGTTCTTC. Its translation: CTSSQDLWEYNEQFF.

A few counts support this clonotype. The chain is built from TRBV19 and TRBJ2-7; D not certain. The CDR3 spans 16 residues. Looked up from germline, CDR1 is LNHDA and CDR2 is SQIVND (reference sequence). Between the trimmed V and J ends, which lost 6 bases and 1 base, there was a span of 19 bases. CDR3: CASSPGSFPRSYEQYF. DNA of the CDR3: TGTGCCAGTAGCCCCGGCTCGTTTCCCAGGTCCTACGAGCAGTACTTC.

This clonotype was seen more than once but under ten times. The chain combines TRBV4-3 with TRBJ1-1; D perhaps matches TRBD1 (6 bases). V dropped 0 bases and J dropped 0 bases, with 17 bases sitting between them. Germline assignment: CDR1 LGHNA and CDR2 YSLEER. CDR3 length: 18 amino acids. The DNA of the CDR3 is TGCGCCAGCAGCCAAGAGCGATTCCTAGGACAGCTGAACACTGAAGCTTTCTTT. Protein: CASSQERFLGQLNTEAFF.

In this sample, this clonotype turned up many times. V usage is TRBV9 and J usage is TRBJ2-5, with D perhaps being TRBD1 or TRBD2 (5 bases each). The length of the CDR3 is 14 residues. Per the germline V gene, CDR1 is SGDLS and CDR2 is YYNGEE. The V end was cut by 3 bases, the J end by 5 bases, with 14 bases between. The CDR3, as DNA: TGTGCCAGCAGCGATGGGACCCCTTGGGAGACCCAGTACTTC. Translation gives CASSDGTPWETQYF.

This clonotype has ten or more counts. This chain uses TRBV15 with TRBJ2-5; no clear D gene. Germline CDR1 reads LNHNV; CDR2 reads YYDKDF (reference sequence). This CDR3 is 16 amino acids long. The V end was cut by 1 base, the J end by 4 bases, with 16 bases between. DNA for the CDR3: TGTGCCACCAGCAGAGGAGCTAGGGAATTAGGAGAGACCCAGTACTTC. Residues: CATSRGARELGETQYF.

The sample holds a few counts of this clonotype. The J gene is TRBJ2-5, the V gene TRBV5-1; D not certain. This CDR3 is 12 amino acids long. Trimming took 7 bases from V and 5 from J, leaving 12 bases between them. Germline-derived CDR1 and CDR2 are SGHRS and YFSETQ. CDR3 coding DNA: TGCGCCAGCTCGCACGATATTGAGACCCAGTACTTC. Its translation is CASSHDIETQYF.

The gene calls are TRBV19 and TRBJ2-1, with 7 bases that match TRBD1. The germline gives CDR1 LNHDA, CDR2 SQIVND (reference sequence). V was clipped by 7 bases and J by 2 bases; unmatched bases: 14. The CDR3 consists of 17 residues. CDR3 in DNA: TGTGCCAGTAACAACCCCACAGGGGTAAGGACCTACAATGAGCAGTTCTTC. This translates into CASNNPTGVRTYNEQFF.

The chain couples TRBV5-4 to TRBJ2-1, with 7 bases matching TRBD2. The CDR3 totals 16 residues. The J segment lost 7 bases and the V segment lost 6 bases, leaving 16 bases of the junction unmatched. Germline V gives CDR1 SGHNT, CDR2 YYREEE (reference sequence). CDR3 sequence: CASTAGEGEGSNEQFF. DNA of the CDR3: TGTGCCAGCACGGCTGGGGAGGGAGAGGGATCAAATGAGCAGTTCTTC.

This clonotype was seen repeatedly, ten times or more. The chain employs TRBV6-5 and TRBJ1-1; TRBD1 is a possible D gene (5 bases). V was cut by 7 bases and J by 6 bases, with 21 bases left in between. The germline V gene encodes CDR1 MNHEY and CDR2 SVGAGI. The CDR3 covers 15 residues. CDR3 region: CASTHAWGGAPEAFF. In nucleotides, the CDR3 is TGTGCCAGCACCCACGCGTGGGGGGGAGCCCCTGAAGCTTTCTTT.

This clonotype was counted at least ten times. The V gene is TRBV27, the J gene TRBJ1-5; the match to TRBD1 covers 7 bases. This CDR3 comprises 16 residues. Germline loops: CDR1 MNHEY, CDR2 SMNVEV (reference sequence). V dropped 3 bases and J dropped 5; count of bases not matched to a gene: 10. Here the CDR3 reads CASSFLKTGTDQPQHF. The CDR3 region has the DNA TGTGCCAGCAGTTTCCTCAAGACAGGGACCGATCAGCCCCAGCATTTT.

This clonotype was seen repeatedly, ten times or more. The rearrangement uses TRBV6-2 or TRBV6-3 and TRBJ2-5; possibly TRBD2 for D (6 bases). Germline CDR1 and CDR2: MNHEY and SVGEGT. This CDR3 has 13 residues. Trimming cost V 4 bases and J 5 bases, with 11 bases left between them. CDR3 nucleotides: TGTGCCAGCAGTTTCGGGGGTATGGAGACCCAGTACTTC. The encoded protein is CASSFGGMETQYF.

This clonotype was seen once. A much larger clone differs by one base, so this may be a read error. This chain uses TRBV3-1 with TRBJ2-3, with D tentatively TRBD2 (5 bases). The CDR3 contains 14 residues. CDR1 and CDR2 from the germline V gene are LGHDT and YNNKEL (reference sequence). With 1 base removed from V and 0 bases from J, the gap between germline ends came to 5 bases. The DNA for the CDR3 is TGTGCCAGCAGCCAAGGGACTAGCACAGATACGCAGTATTTT. It specifies CASSQGTSTDTQYF.

This clonotype turned up a few times. The chain combines TRBV4-3 with TRBJ2-4, with D perhaps matching TRBD1 (5 bases). Germline V CDR1 and CDR2: LGHNA, YSLEER. CDR3 length equals 15 residues. The ends were cut back, 0 bases at V and 9 bases at J, with 15 bases in the middle. The CDR3 region is CASSQDTLLGAIQYF. In DNA, the CDR3 is TGCGCCAGCAGCCAAGATACCCTATTAGGGGCCATTCAGTACTTC.

Turning to this clonotype: Since a much larger clone is just one base distant, this may be a read error. CDR3 residues: CASSLGQESLYEQYF. CDR3 nucleotide sequence: TGTGCCAGCAGCCTTGGACAGGAGTCCCTCTACGAGCAGTACTTC. The chain uses TRBV5-4 and TRBJ2-7; TRBD1 agrees at 7 bases. CDR1 SGHNT and CDR2 YYREEE come from the germline V gene (reference sequence). The junction had 10 bases not matched to a gene; V was cut back by 4 bases and J by 3 bases. This CDR3 is 15 amino acids long.

There are many counts of this clonotype. The chain has TRBV6-5 and TRBJ2-3; perhaps TRBD1 as D (8 bases). CDR1 MNHEY and CDR2 SVGAGI come from the germline V gene. This CDR3 is 14 amino acids long. V lost 6 bases and J lost 3, with 13 bases in between. The CDR3 DNA follows: TGTGCCAGCAGCTTACAGGGGGGGACAGATACGCAGTATTTT. Its translation is CASSLQGGTDTQYF.

This clonotype was picked up many times. The rearrangement uses TRBV27 and TRBJ2-1; D is tentatively TRBD1 or TRBD2 (5 bases each). The CDR3 contains 15 residues. Germline CDR1 MNHEY, CDR2 SMNVEV (reference sequence). V was clipped by 6 bases and J by 0 bases, with 12 bases between them. CDR3 bases: TGTGCCAGCAGACAGGTTCGGGGCTCCTACAATGAGCAGTTCTTC. Its translation: CASRQVRGSYNEQFF.

The chain employs TRBV5-1 and TRBJ1-2; D unclear. Germline-derived CDR1 and CDR2 are SGHRS and YFSETQ. The CDR3 totals 13 residues. Trimming took 0 bases from V and 4 from J, leaving 7 bases between them. CDR3 coding DNA: TGCGCCAGCAGCTTGGGGGTTGGCTATGGCTACACCTTC. Protein sequence: CASSLGVGYGYTF.

As to this clonotype: A read error may be the cause here, since a much bigger clone is one base away. The chain recombines TRBV9 with TRBJ2-1; 7 nucleotides match TRBD2. Per germline, CDR1 SGDLS and CDR2 YYNGEE. This CDR3 region has 15 residues. CDR3 residues: CASSEGGAPYNKQFF. The CDR3, as DNA: TGTGCCAGCAGCGAGGGAGGGGCCCCCTACAATAAGCAGTTCTTC. Based on the CDR3 plus reference TRBV9 and TRBJ2-1, the full variable domain is DSGVTQTPKHLITATGQRVTLRCSPRSGDLSVYWYQQSLDQGLQFLIQYYNGEERAKGNILERFSAQQFPDLHSELNLSSLELGDSALYFCASSEGGAPYNKQFFGPGTRLTVL.

The sample holds many counts of this clonotype. The chain links TRBV5-5 to TRBJ1-6; D call uncertain. Deletions cut 0 bases from V and 5 bases from J, with 9 bases between. Per germline, CDR1 SGHKS and CDR2 YYEKEE (reference sequence). The CDR3 length is 15 residues. CDR3 sequence (DNA): TGTGCCAGCAGCTTGGAACAGATACATAATTCACCCCTCCACTTT. Its protein product is CASSLEQIHNSPLHF.

This clonotype came up many times. This chain joins TRBV6-1 and TRBJ2-7, with a weak D call TRBD2 (6 bases). Germline CDR1 MNHNS, CDR2 SASEGT. The CDR3 sequence is 14 residues long. The V end lost 6 bases, the J end lost 4 bases, and 16 bases lay between the germline ends. The CDR3 here is CASRGGWGTYEQYF. CDR3 nucleotides: TGTGCCAGCAGGGGGGGTTGGGGAACTTACGAGCAGTACTTC.

Many counts were recorded for this clonotype. This chain connects TRBV7-8 to TRBJ1-2; 8 bases fit TRBD1. V shed 4 bases and J 8 bases; nucleotides not matched to a gene: 9. The CDR3 length is 14 residues. In germline, CDR1 is SGHVS, CDR2 FQNEAQ. CDR3 region: CASSSGQGVDGYTF. CDR3 nucleotide sequence: TGTGCCAGCAGCTCCGGACAGGGAGTGGACGGCTACACCTTC.

At least ten counts were recorded for this clonotype. The V gene is TRBV12-3 or TRBV12-4, the J gene TRBJ2-3; 7 nucleotides align to TRBD1. After removal of 7 bases from V and 2 bases from J, the junction contained 12 bases not matched to a gene. This CDR3 region has 16 residues. The CDR3 loop reads CASIPTGELSTDTQYF. In nucleotides, the CDR3 is TGTGCCAGCATCCCAACAGGGGAATTGTCCACAGATACGCAGTATTTT.

This clonotype was counted ten times or more. The V and J genes are TRBV11-3 and TRBJ2-1; 11 bases fit TRBD2. CDR3 length: 15 residues. Germline CDR1 and CDR2: SGHNT and YENEEA. Trimming removed 5 bases from V and 4 bases from J; junction bases left unmatched: 4. In nucleotides, the CDR3 is TGTGCCAGCAGCCCACGACTAGCGGGGTACAATGAGCAGTTCTTC. Amino acid sequence: CASSPRLAGYNEQFF. The full variable domain, with the rest looked up from reference TRBV11-3 and TRBJ2-1, is EAGVVQSPRYKIIEKKQPVAFWCNPISGHNTLYWYLQNLGQGPELLIRYENEEAVDDSQLPKDRFSAERLKGVDSTLKIQPAELGDSAVYLCASSPRLAGYNEQFFGPGTRLTVL.

In its sample, this clonotype was seen many times. This chain connects TRBV28 to TRBJ2-7; no firm D call. The CDR3 loop spans 18 amino acids. V lost 3 bases and J lost 1, with 22 bases in between. CDR1 and CDR2 from the germline V gene are MDHEN and SYDVKM. The CDR3 region is CASSFRRTRALTSYEQYV. The CDR3 DNA follows: TGTGCCAGCAGTTTTCGCCGCACACGAGCTTTAACGTCCTACGAGCAGTACGTC.

This clonotype was found many times. J is TRBJ1-1 and V is TRBV4-3, with TRBD1 as a possible D gene (5 bases). The CDR3 is 14 residues long. The germline V gene has CDR1 LGHNA and CDR2 YSLEER. The V end lost 4 bases, the J end lost 4 bases, and 13 bases lay between the germline ends. CDR3: CASSPLGGSTEAFF. In nucleotides, the CDR3 is TGCGCCAGCAGCCCACTCGGGGGAAGCACTGAAGCTTTCTTT.

This clonotype has ten or more counts. The rearrangement joins TRBV7-3 to TRBJ2-3; 8 bases match TRBD2. The CDR3 totals 13 residues. Germline lookup yields CDR1 SGHTA and CDR2 FQGTGA. Germline trimming cut 5 bases from V and 10 bases from J; bases unmatched to any gene: 8. The CDR3 reads CASSPGLAEAQYF. The CDR3 DNA sequence: TGTGCCAGCAGCCCCGGACTAGCCGAGGCGCAGTATTTT.

At least ten counts were recorded for this clonotype. J is TRBJ2-4 and V is TRBV20-1; D not resolved. Trimming pared 2 bases from V and 3 bases from J, leaving 11 bases between. Germline V gene data show CDR1 as DFQATT and CDR2 as SNEGSKA (reference sequence). CDR3 length equals 14 residues. Here the CDR3 reads CSARRTLDKNIQYF. The CDR3 coding sequence is TGCAGTGCTAGAAGGACCCTGGACAAAAACATTCAGTACTTC.

This clonotype has ten or more counts. V gene TRBV6-4 combines with J gene TRBJ2-1; the match to TRBD1 covers 9 bases. CDR3 size: 15 residues. Trimming cost V 2 bases and J 8 bases; bases outside gene matches: 7. In germline, CDR1 is MRHNA, CDR2 SNTAGT. CDR3 sequence (DNA): TGTGCCAGCAGTGACCGGACAGGGGCAATCGATGAGCAGTTCTTC. As protein: CASSDRTGAIDEQFF.